This TCR beta chain was identified in a study of primary melanoma T cells and metastatic recurrence. At the level of the study: These T2 to T4 primary melanomas had thickness greater than 1 mm. Study results and limitations: Independent of thickness, ulceration, mitotic rate and age, T-cell fraction reportedly predicted outcome.

Assay used: immunoSEQ multiplex PCR; TCRdb lists only in-frame clones, some missing. Among a few thousand clones listed, approximately 71% were seen once. As regards this clone: Its antigen is unknown.

V lost 6 bases, J lost 6 bases, and 6 bases stayed unmatched. The length of the CDR3 is 13 residues. Patients with resected primary melanoma were considered at risk of metastatic recurrence. This chain connects TRBV23-1 to TRBJ1-1, with 8 bases that match TRBD1. TRBV23-1 is marked as an open reading frame, function uncertain. The sequenced sample consisted of melanoma tumor tissue. This clonotype originated in a human donor with melanoma. The CDR3 reads CASSLTGDSEAFF. The DNA for the CDR3 is TGCGCCAGCAGCTTGACAGGGGATTCTGAAGCTTTCTTT.